These 5 T cell receptor beta chains originate from one sample sequenced in a study of breast tumors, draining lymph nodes, adjacent tissues. Samples came from axillary lymph nodes draining the breast cancer. TCRdb called the multiplex PCR reads again in MiXCR, with one record for every CDR3 protein. The sample yields approximately 130,000 distinct CDR3 sequences, 20% to 25% seen once. Sequencing input: axillary lymph node tissue. The receptors originated from a female donor with breast cancer. Some clones in this sample may be carry-over from other donors' samples.

This clonotype appeared many times. The chain couples TRBV6-5 to TRBJ2-3; D is undetermined. The CDR3 runs to 14 residues. V lost 0 bases and J lost 5, with 9 bases in between. Germline values: CDR1 MNHEY, CDR2 SVGAGI. The CDR3 DNA is TGTGCCAGCAGTTACTCACGACTTCAAGATACGCAGTATTTT. Protein: CASSYSRLQDTQYF.

In its sample, this clonotype was seen many times. This rearrangement joins TRBV7-2 to TRBJ2-7; 12 bases are a match to TRBD1. V trimming: 5 bases; J trimming: 6 bases; junction bases outside the gene matches: 2. Per germline, CDR1 SGHTA and CDR2 FQGNSA. This CDR3 region has 13 residues. CDR3 sequence (DNA): TGTGCCAGCAGCCGGGACAGGGGGCGCGAGCAGTACTTC. Its translation is CASSRDRGREQYF.

This clonotype appeared many times. The V gene is TRBV5-6, the J gene TRBJ2-7, with D tentatively TRBD2 (5 bases). The CDR3 has 15 amino acids. Trimming pared 4 bases from V and 0 bases from J, leaving 14 bases between. Germline CDR1 SGHDT, CDR2 YYEEEE. CDR3 sequence (DNA): TGTGCCAGCAGCAGTTTGCGGGTAACCTCCTACGAGCAGTACTTC. It codes for CASSSLRVTSYEQYF. Based on the CDR3 plus reference TRBV5-6 and TRBJ2-7, the full variable domain is DAGVTQSPTHLIKTRGQQVTLRCSPKSGHDTVSWYQQALGQGPQFIFQYYEEEERQRGNFPDRFSGHQFPNYSSELNVNALLLGDSALYLCASSSLRVTSYEQYFGPGTRLTVT.

As concerns this clonotype: Being one base from a much bigger clone, this may be a read error. This rearrangement joins TRBV10-3 to TRBJ2-1, with D unresolved. The ends were cut back, 2 bases at V and 7 bases at J, with 12 bases in the middle. Per germline, CDR1 ENHRY and CDR2 SYGVKD. This CDR3 is built from 14 residues. The CDR3 region is CAISEASPGNEQFF. CDR3 sequence (DNA): TGTGCCATCAGTGAGGCCTCACCTGGAAATGAGCAGTTCTTC.

Ten or more counts support this clonotype. The V call is TRBV20-1, the J call TRBJ2-7; D possibly corresponds to TRBD1 (6 bases). There are 12 residues in the CDR3. Germline-derived CDR1 and CDR2 are DFQATT and SNEGSKA (reference sequence). Trimming took off 4 bases at V and 4 bases at J, with 11 bases between the two ends. The CDR3 DNA follows: TGCAGTGCTACACAGGGTTCTTACGAGCAGTACTTC. This sequence encodes CSATQGSYEQYF.